This is a list of T cell receptor beta chains from one sample in a study of CD8 T cell repertoires and HIV-1 epitope variants. These receptors have no identified antigens. Sequencing was performed with immunoSEQ multiplex PCR; in TCRdb, only in-frame clones are kept and a portion is missing. Of 5,000 to 6,500 clones listed, 66% are singletons. Sequenced material: cultured CD8+ T cells derived from PBMCs. The source is a male donor with HIV. Each CDR3 is given without its conserved first and last residue.

v_gene	j_gene	CDR3aa
TRBV5-1	TRBJ1-1	ASSYSQGTEAF
TRBV7-9	TRBJ1-6	ASSPIVGNNSPLH
TRBV7-8	TRBJ2-1	ASSSQTAMEQF
TRBV2	TRBJ2-1	ASAGMWKNEQF
TRBV19	TRBJ1-5	ASRQGASNQPQH
TRBV7-8	TRBJ2-4	ASSPLPGQGELRGTAKNIQY
TRBV11-1	TRBJ1-1	ASSLFPGMANTEAF
TRBV28	TRBJ2-7	ASSPRTVAYEQY
TRBV7-2	TRBJ1-1	ASSLGESGTEAF
TRBV9	TRBJ1-6	ASSVGTAVYNSPLH
TRBV11-2	TRBJ2-7	ASSSSTGANEQY
TRBV6-6	TRBJ2-7	ASSTESWVYEQY
TRBV6-5	TRBJ2-1	ASSYSTSVSHNEQF
TRBV5-4	TRBJ2-4	ASRLDRDGKNIQY
TRBV12-2	TRBJ2-1	ASRLERTGFHSSYNEQF
TRBV27	TRBJ2-1	ASSPRAGVKNNEQF
TRBV21-1	TRBJ1-2	GSTRAGGYT
TRBV19	TRBJ2-1	ASSWGGDNEQF
TRBV7-9	TRBJ1-2	ASSYPTTGTYGYT
TRBV4-2	TRBJ1-5	ASSQTPGNQPQH
TRBV7-9	TRBJ2-3	ASSSLTSGTDTQY
TRBV7-9	TRBJ2-7	ASSSRGQGPYEQY
TRBV19	TRBJ1-1	ASTLGLYTEAF
TRBV5-6	.	ASSFGDSTYEQY
TRBV7-9	TRBJ1-2	ASSLAGTGNYGYT
TRBV7-8	TRBJ1-1	ASSPGGSGTEAF
TRBV19	TRBJ2-1	ASNPPSGGSEQF